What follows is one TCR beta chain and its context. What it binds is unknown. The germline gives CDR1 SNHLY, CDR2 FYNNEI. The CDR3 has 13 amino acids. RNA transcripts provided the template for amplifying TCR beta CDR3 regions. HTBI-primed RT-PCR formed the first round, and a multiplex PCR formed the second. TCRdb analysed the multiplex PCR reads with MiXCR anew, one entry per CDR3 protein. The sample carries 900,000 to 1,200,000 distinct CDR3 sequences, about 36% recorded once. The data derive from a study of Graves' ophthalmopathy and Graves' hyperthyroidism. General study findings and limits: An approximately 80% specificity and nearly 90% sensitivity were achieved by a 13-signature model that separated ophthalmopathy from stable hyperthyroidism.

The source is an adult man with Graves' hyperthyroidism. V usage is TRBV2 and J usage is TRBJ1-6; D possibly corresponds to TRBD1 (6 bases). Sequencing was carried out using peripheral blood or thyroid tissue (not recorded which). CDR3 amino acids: CARGAGDNSPLHF. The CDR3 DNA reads TGTGCTAGAGGAGCAGGGGATAATTCACCCCTCCACTTT. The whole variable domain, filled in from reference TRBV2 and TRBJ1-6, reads EPEVTQTPSHQVTQMGQEVILRCVPISNHLYFYWYRQILGQKVEFLVSFYNNEISEKSEIFDDQFSVERPDGSNFTLKIRSTKLEDSAMYFCARGAGDNSPLHFGNGTRLTVT.